Listed below are T cell receptor beta chains from one sample, sequenced in a study of blood T cell repertoires in COVID-19. Data came from immunoSEQ multiplex PCR; TCRdb stores just in-frame clones and leaves some out. The table lists 65,000 or so clones, 70% to 85% of them singletons, with approximately 3.4% in the top ten. Input material: peripheral blood. All receptors derive from a man in his fifties or sixties with acute or convalescent COVID-19. Both conserved end residues are trimmed from each CDR3. Clone sizes are given selectively: once, few, many, or a class where the clone is expanded.

v_gene: TRBV6-5; abundance: -; CDR3aa: ASRGTGSMNTEAF
v_gene: TRBV7-8; abundance: -; CDR3aa: ASSIRDRATGELF
v_gene: TRBV9; abundance: once; CDR3aa: ASSVAGGIEETQY
v_gene: TRBV11-1; abundance: -; CDR3aa: ASSLREGQNEKLF
v_gene: TRBV4-1; abundance: -; CDR3aa: ASSQRQAGTEAF
v_gene: TRBV5-1; abundance: once; CDR3aa: ASSFGDTIY
v_gene: TRBV7-3; abundance: -; CDR3aa: ASSLFGGPTDTQY
v_gene: TRBV19; abundance: -; CDR3aa: ASRKTGEIQETQY
v_gene: TRBV6-2/TRBV6-3; abundance: -; CDR3aa: ASSFEFGYGYT
v_gene: TRBV19; abundance: -; CDR3aa: ASSMPGDNEQF
v_gene: TRBV7-8; abundance: -; CDR3aa: ASSLAPTSGGKNIQY
v_gene: TRBV5-1; abundance: once; CDR3aa: ASSFRTGGYEQF
v_gene: TRBV23-1; abundance: -; CDR3aa: ASSAGTGGDEAF
v_gene: TRBV5-4; abundance: -; CDR3aa: ASSPSGTGSSGANVLT
v_gene: TRBV18; abundance: -; CDR3aa: ASSPTGDNYGYT
v_gene: TRBV7-2; abundance: -; CDR3aa: ASSLRQGDNQPQH
v_gene: TRBV30; abundance: few; CDR3aa: AWNGGAVSTDTQY
v_gene: TRBV7-3; abundance: -; CDR3aa: ASSFRVNTGELF
v_gene: TRBV21-1; abundance: -; CDR3aa: ASILVH
v_gene: TRBV5-1; abundance: -; CDR3aa: ASSWGTGKTEAF
v_gene: TRBV4-1; abundance: -; CDR3aa: ASSHAGPGTEAF
v_gene: TRBV10-3; abundance: -; CDR3aa: AISDDRDSGNTIY
v_gene: TRBV27; abundance: once; CDR3aa: ASSPGGFSTEAF
v_gene: TRBV18; abundance: once; CDR3aa: ASSPEQRAKNIQY
v_gene: TRBV7-9; abundance: -; CDR3aa: ASSLVGGGYTDTQY
v_gene: TRBV6-5; abundance: -; CDR3aa: ASSYTGSQNTEAF
v_gene: TRBV27; abundance: -; CDR3aa: ASSLYRNTEAF
v_gene: TRBV12-3/TRBV12-4; abundance: once; CDR3aa: ASQGQRGTEAF
v_gene: TRBV6-5; abundance: -; CDR3aa: ASSRKPGQWDIQY
v_gene: TRBV28; abundance: -; CDR3aa: ASRQLLLSNQPQH
v_gene: TRBV18; abundance: -; CDR3aa: ASSPGQGDGYT
v_gene: TRBV14; abundance: -; CDR3aa: ASSQDRYEQY
v_gene: TRBV9; abundance: -; CDR3aa: ASSGGQDFYNEQF
v_gene: TRBV27; abundance: -; CDR3aa: ASEGLGNEQF
v_gene: TRBV9; abundance: -; CDR3aa: ASSPLASGSGYT
v_gene: TRBV7-9; abundance: -; CDR3aa: ASSLGQGGSPLH
v_gene: TRBV29-1; abundance: -; CDR3aa: SARGSYNSPLH
v_gene: TRBV19; abundance: -; CDR3aa: ASSPGQGASIGELF
v_gene: TRBV5-1; abundance: -; CDR3aa: ASSLGDRGEQY
v_gene: TRBV7-8; abundance: -; CDR3aa: ASSTWTGDFNYGYT
v_gene: TRBV6-5; abundance: -; CDR3aa: ASSSGGARVGEKLF
v_gene: TRBV20-1; abundance: once; CDR3aa: SASSASGNQETQY
v_gene: TRBV5-5; abundance: -; CDR3aa: ASSLRLAGGPGETQY
v_gene: TRBV29-1; abundance: -; CDR3aa: SVEVGDKAF
v_gene: TRBV4-2; abundance: -; CDR3aa: ASSQVHSTNYEQY
v_gene: TRBV29-1; abundance: -; CDR3aa: SVGSSYGYT
v_gene: TRBV7-2; abundance: -; CDR3aa: ASSSDRANTGELF
v_gene: TRBV7-8; abundance: -; CDR3aa: ASSLVSRSTDTQY
v_gene: TRBV4-1; abundance: -; CDR3aa: ASSHSVAGGPYNEQF
v_gene: TRBV7-6; abundance: -; CDR3aa: ASSLDPGQGTGNTIY
v_gene: TRBV12-3/TRBV12-4; abundance: -; CDR3aa: ASSTTTDTQY
v_gene: TRBV9; abundance: -; CDR3aa: ASSVGTTNTEAF
v_gene: TRBV7-2; abundance: -; CDR3aa: ASSLAGTSGGASPH
v_gene: TRBV7-2; abundance: -; CDR3aa: ASSPGLIYNEQF
v_gene: TRBV12-3/TRBV12-4; abundance: many; CDR3aa: ASNHNTGGPQH
v_gene: TRBV7-8; abundance: few; CDR3aa: ASSPRANTGELF